One T cell receptor beta chain is described in this entry. Only in-frame clones appear in the TCRdb table, and some are missing; sequencing was by immunoSEQ multiplex PCR. Seen here are some 270,000 clones, 70% to 90% observed once, and the top ten hold approximately 4%. This specimen comes from a study of blood T cell repertoires in COVID-19. Participant age was roughly 18 to 100 years, and participants resided in 20 to 30 US areas. The receptor was isolated from a woman in her thirties who had recovered from COVID-19. Sequenced sample: PBMCs or T cells enriched from blood (not recorded which).

CDR3 nucleotides: TGTGCCAGTAGTTTAACAGGGTCCCCCTACGAGCAGTACTTC. This codes for CASSLTGSPYEQYF. The V gene is TRBV19, the J gene TRBJ2-7, with D possibly TRBD1 on 6 matching bases. The CDR3 consists of 14 residues. The V and J ends lost 5 bases and 2 bases respectively, with 13 bases between them. Germline-derived CDR1 and CDR2 are LNHDA and SQIVND (reference sequence). The variable domain in full, completed from reference TRBV19 and TRBJ2-7, reads DGGITQSPKYLFRKEGQNVTLSCEQNLNHDAMYWYRQDPGQGLRLIYYSQIVNDFQKGDIAEGYSVSREKKESFPLTVTSAQKNPTAFYLCASSLTGSPYEQYFGPGTRLTVT.